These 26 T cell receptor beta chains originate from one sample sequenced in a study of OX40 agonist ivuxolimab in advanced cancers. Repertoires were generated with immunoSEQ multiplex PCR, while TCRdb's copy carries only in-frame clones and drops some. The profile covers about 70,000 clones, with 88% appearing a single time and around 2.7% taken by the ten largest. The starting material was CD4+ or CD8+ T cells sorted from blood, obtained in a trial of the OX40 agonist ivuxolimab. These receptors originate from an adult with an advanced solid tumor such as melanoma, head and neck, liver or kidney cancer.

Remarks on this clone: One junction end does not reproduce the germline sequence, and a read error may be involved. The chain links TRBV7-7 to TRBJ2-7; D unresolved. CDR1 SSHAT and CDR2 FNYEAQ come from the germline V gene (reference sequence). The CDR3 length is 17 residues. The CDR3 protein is CASSRRTDLVSSYEQYF. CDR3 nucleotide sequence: TGTGCTAGCAGCCGACGGACGGACCTGGTATCGTCCTACGAGCAGTACTTC. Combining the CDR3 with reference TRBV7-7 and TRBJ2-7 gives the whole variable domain GAGVSQSPRYKVTKRGQDVTLRCDPISSHATLYWYQQALGQGPEFLTYFNYEAQPDKSGLPSDRFSAERPEGSISTLTIQRTEQRDSAMYRCASSRRTDLVSSYEQYFGPGTRLTVT.

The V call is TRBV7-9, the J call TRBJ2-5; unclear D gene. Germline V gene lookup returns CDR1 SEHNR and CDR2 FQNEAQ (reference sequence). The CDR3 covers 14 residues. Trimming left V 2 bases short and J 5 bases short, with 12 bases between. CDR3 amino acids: CASSLQGLSETQYF. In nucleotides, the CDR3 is TGTGCCAGCAGCTTACAAGGGTTGTCGGAGACCCAGTACTTC.

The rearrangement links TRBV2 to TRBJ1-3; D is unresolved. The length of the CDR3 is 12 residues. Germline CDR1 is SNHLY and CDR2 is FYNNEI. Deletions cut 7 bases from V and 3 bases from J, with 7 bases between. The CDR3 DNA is TGTGCCAGCATTAGAGGTGGAAACACCATATATTTT. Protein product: CASIRGGNTIYF.

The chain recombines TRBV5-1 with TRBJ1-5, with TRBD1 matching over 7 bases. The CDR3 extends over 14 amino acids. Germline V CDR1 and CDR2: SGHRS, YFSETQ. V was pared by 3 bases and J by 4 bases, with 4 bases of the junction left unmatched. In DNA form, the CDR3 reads TGCGCCAGCAGCTCAGGACAGGCTAATCAGCCCCAGCATTTT. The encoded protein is CASSSGQANQPQHF.

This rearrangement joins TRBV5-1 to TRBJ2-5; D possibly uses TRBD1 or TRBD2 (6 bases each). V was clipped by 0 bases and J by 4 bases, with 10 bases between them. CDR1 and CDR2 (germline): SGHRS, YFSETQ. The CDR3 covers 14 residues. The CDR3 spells CASSLVGGLETQYF. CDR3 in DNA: TGCGCCAGCAGCTTGGTAGGGGGGTTAGAGACCCAGTACTTC.

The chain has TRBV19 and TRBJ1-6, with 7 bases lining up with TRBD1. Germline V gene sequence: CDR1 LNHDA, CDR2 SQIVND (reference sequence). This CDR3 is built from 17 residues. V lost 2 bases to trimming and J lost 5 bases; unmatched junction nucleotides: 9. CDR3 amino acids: CASSIKSKGADNSPLHF. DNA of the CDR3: TGTGCCAGTAGTATAAAGAGCAAGGGGGCTGATAATTCACCCCTCCACTTT.

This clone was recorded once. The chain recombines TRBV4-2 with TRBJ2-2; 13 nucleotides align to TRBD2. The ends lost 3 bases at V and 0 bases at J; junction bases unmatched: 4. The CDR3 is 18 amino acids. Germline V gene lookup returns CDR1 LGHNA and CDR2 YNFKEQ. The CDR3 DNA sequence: TGTGCCAGCAGCCACCGGACTAGCGGGGGAACGAACACCGGGGAGCTGTTTTTT. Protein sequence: CASSHRTSGGTNTGELFF.

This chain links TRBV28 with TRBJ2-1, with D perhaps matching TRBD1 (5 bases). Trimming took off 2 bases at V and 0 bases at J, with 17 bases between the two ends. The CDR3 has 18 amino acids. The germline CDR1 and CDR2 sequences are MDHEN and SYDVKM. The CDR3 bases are TGTGCCAGCAGTTTAGGAACGATGGGGCAGGGCTCCTACAATGAGCAGTTCTTC. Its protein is CASSLGTMGQGSYNEQFF.

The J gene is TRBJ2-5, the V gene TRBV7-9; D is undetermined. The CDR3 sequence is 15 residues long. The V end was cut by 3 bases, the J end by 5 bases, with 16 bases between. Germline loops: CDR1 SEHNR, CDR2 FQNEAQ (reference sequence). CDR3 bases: TGTGCCAGCAGCTTGGATCTAGGGATACAGGAGACCCAGTACTTC. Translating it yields CASSLDLGIQETQYF.

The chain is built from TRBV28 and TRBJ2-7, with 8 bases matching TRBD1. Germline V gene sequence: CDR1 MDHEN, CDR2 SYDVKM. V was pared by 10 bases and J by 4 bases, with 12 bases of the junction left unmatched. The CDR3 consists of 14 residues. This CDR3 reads CATLLDRERYEQYF. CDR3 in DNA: TGTGCCACCCTTCTGGACAGGGAAAGGTACGAGCAGTACTTC.

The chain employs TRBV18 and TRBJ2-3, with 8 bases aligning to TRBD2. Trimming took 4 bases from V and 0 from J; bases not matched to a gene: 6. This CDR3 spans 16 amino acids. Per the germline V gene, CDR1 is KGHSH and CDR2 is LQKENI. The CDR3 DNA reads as TGTGCCAGCTCACTCGATTCTAGCGGGAGCACAGATACGCAGTATTTT. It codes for CASSLDSSGSTDTQYF.

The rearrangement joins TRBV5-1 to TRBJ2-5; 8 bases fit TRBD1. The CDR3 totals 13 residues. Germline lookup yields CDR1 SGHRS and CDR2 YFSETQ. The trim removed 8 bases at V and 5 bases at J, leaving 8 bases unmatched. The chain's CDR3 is CARTGQGRETQYF. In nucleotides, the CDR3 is TGCGCCAGAACCGGACAGGGAAGGGAGACCCAGTACTTC.

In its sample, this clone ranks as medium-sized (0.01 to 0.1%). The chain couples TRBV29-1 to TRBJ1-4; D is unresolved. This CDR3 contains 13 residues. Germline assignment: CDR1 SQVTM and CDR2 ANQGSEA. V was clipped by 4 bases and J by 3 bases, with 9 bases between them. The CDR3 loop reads CSVAGSANEKLFF. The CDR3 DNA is TGCAGCGTTGCAGGATCAGCTAATGAAAAACTGTTTTTT.

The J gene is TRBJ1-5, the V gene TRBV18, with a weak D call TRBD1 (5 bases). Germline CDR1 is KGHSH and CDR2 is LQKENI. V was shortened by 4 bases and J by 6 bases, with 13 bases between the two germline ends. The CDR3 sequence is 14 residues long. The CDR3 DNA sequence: TGTGCCAGCTCACAGGGCAGGGTTTTTCAGCCCCAGCATTTT. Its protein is CASSQGRVFQPQHF.

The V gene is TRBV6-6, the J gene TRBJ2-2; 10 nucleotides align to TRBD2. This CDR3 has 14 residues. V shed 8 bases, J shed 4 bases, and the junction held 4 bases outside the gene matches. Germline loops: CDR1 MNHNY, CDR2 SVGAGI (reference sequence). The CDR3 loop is CASGQREGTGELFF. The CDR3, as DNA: TGTGCCAGCGGGCAGCGGGAGGGCACCGGGGAGCTGTTTTTT.

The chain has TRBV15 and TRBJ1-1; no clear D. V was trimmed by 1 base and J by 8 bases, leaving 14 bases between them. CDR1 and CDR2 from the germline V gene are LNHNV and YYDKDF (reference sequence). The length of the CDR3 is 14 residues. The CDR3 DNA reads TGTGCCACCAGCAGAGCTGGCGGCCGGGCAGAAGCTTTCTTT. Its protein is CATSRAGGRAEAFF.

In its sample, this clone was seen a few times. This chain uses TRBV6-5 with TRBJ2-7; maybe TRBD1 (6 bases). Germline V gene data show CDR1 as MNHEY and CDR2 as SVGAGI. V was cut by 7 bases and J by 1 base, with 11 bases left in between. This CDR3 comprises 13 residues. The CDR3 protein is CASTQGSSYEQYF. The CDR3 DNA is TGTGCCAGCACACAGGGTTCGTCCTACGAGCAGTACTTC.

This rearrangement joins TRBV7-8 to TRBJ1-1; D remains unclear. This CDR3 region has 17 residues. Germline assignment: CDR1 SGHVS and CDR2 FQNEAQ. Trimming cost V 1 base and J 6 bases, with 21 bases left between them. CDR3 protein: CASSLVTDGPVEAEAFF. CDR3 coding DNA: TGTGCCAGCAGCTTAGTCACGGACGGGCCCGTCGAGGCTGAAGCTTTCTTT.

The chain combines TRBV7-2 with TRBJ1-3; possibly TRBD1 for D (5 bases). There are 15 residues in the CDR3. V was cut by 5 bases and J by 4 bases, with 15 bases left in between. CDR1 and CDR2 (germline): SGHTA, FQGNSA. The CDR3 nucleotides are TGTGCCAGCAGCCCGTTCGGGGGAACCGGAAACACCATATATTTT. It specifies CASSPFGGTGNTIYF.

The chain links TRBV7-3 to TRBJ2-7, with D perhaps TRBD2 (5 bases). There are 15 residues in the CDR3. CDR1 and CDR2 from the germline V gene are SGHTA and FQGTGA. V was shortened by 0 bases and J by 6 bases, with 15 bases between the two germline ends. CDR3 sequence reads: CASSLTAADSGEQYF. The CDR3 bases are TGTGCCAGCAGCTTAACAGCTGCGGACTCGGGCGAGCAGTACTTC.

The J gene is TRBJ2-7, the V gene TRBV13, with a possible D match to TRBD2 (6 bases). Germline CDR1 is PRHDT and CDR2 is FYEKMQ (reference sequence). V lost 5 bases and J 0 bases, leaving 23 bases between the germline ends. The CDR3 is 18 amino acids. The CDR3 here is CASSPLGWGERSSYEQYF. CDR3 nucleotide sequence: TGTGCCAGCAGCCCTTTAGGGTGGGGGGAAAGGAGCTCCTACGAGCAGTACTTC.

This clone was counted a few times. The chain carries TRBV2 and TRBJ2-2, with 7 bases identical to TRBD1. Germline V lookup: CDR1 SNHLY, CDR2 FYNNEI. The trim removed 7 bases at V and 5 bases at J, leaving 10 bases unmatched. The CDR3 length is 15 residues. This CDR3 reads CASTLGGTRTGELFF. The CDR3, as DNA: TGTGCCAGCACTTTAGGGGGCACACGTACCGGGGAGCTGTTTTTT.

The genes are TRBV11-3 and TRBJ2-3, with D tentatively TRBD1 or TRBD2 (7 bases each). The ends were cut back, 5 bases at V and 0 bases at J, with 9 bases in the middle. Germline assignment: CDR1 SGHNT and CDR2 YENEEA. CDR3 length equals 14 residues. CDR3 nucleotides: TGTGCCAGCAGCCAGGGGGGGAGCACAGATACGCAGTATTTT. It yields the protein CASSQGGSTDTQYF. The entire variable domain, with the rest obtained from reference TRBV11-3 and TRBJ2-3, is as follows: EAGVVQSPRYKIIEKKQPVAFWCNPISGHNTLYWYLQNLGQGPELLIRYENEEAVDDSQLPKDRFSAERLKGVDSTLKIQPAELGDSAVYLCASSQGGSTDTQYFGPGTRLTVL.

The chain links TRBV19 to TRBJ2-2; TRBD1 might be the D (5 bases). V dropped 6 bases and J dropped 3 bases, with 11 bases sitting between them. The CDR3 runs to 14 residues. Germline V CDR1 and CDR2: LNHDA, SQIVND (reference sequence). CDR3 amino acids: CASSRQPYTGELFF. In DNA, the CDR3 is TGTGCCAGTAGCCGACAGCCTTACACCGGGGAGCTGTTTTTT.

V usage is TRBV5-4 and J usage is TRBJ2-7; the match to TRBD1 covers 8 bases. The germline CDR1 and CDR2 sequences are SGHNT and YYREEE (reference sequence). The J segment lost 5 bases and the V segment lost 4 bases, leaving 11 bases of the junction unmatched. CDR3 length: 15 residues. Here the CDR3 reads CASSVLRTGTDEQYF. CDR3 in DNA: TGTGCCAGCAGCGTTCTTCGGACAGGGACCGACGAGCAGTACTTC.

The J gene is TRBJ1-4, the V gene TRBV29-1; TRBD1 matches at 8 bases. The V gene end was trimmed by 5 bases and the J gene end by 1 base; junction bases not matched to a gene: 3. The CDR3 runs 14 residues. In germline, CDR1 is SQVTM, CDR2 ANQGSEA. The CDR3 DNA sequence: TGCAGCGTTAAGGACAGGGAAACTAATGAAAAACTGTTTTTT. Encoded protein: CSVKDRETNEKLFF.